This entry lists 10 T cell receptor beta chains sequenced from one sample in a study of blood T cell repertoires in COVID-19. Here immunoSEQ multiplex PCR was the method, and the copy in TCRdb shows in-frame clones only, minus some. This sample has approximately 170,000 clones; over 75% occur once, and the top ten carry about 1.2%. The sample was peripheral blood. The origin of the receptors is a man aged 55-75 years who had recovered from COVID-19.

The J gene is TRBJ1-1, the V gene TRBV5-1; 8 bases fit TRBD1. Trimming removed 4 bases from V and 8 bases from J; junction bases left unmatched: 7. Germline V gene sequence: CDR1 SGHRS, CDR2 YFSETQ. The CDR3 length is 13 residues. DNA of the CDR3: TGCGCCAGCAGCACCGGACAGGGAGGGGAAGCTTTCTTT. The encoded protein is CASSTGQGGEAFF.

Here the CDR3 reads CASSGGQGWTPLHF. The CDR3 DNA sequence: TGTGCCAGCAGCGGCGGACAGGGTTGGACACCCCTCCACTTT. The chain joins TRBV5-6 to TRBJ1-6; TRBD1 aligns across 8 bases. The length of the CDR3 is 14 residues. The V gene end was trimmed by 4 bases and the J gene end by 11 bases; junction bases not matched to a gene: 8. The V gene's germline CDR1 is SGHDT and CDR2 YYEEEE.

The CDR3 DNA reads as TGTGCCAGCAGTTCCTCGACAGTTCAGTACGAGCAGTACTTC. The encoded protein is CASSSSTVQYEQYF. The chain carries TRBV6-6 and TRBJ2-7; D is possibly TRBD1 (5 bases). Germline lookup yields CDR1 MNHNY and CDR2 SVGAGI (reference sequence). The CDR3 is made up of 14 amino acids. The V and J ends lost 4 bases and 4 bases respectively, with 14 bases between them.

V is TRBV6-4 and J is TRBJ2-7; the match to TRBD2 covers 10 bases. V gave up 6 bases and J gave up 0 bases; unmatched junction bases: 8. The germline V gene encodes CDR1 MRHNA and CDR2 SNTAGT. This CDR3 comprises 16 residues. CDR3 DNA sequence: TGTGCCAGCAGGGGGCCTAGCGGGGGTCACTCCTACGAGCAGTACTTC. Translation: CASRGPSGGHSYEQYF.

The chain carries TRBV30 and TRBJ2-5; D is uncertain. The CDR3 has 14 amino acids. V gave up 0 bases and J gave up 6 bases, with 14 bases separating them. Germline V gene data show CDR1 as GTSNPN and CDR2 as SVGIG (reference sequence). For the CDR3, the DNA is TGTGCCTGGAGTGTACCCTACCTCCCGAAGACCCAGTACTTC. Its protein is CAWSVPYLPKTQYF.

This clone was counted a few times. The chain links TRBV9 to TRBJ2-3; TRBD2 aligns across 10 bases. This CDR3 is built from 19 residues. With 0 bases clipped from V and 0 bases from J, the junction kept 10 bases outside the gene matches. The germline V gene encodes CDR1 SGDLS and CDR2 YYNGEE. This CDR3 is CASSVAPSGGPASTDTQYF. The CDR3 bases are TGTGCCAGCAGCGTAGCCCCTAGCGGGGGTCCCGCGAGCACAGATACGCAGTATTTT. Full variable domain (rest looked up from reference TRBV9 and TRBJ2-3): DSGVTQTPKHLITATGQRVTLRCSPRSGDLSVYWYQQSLDQGLQFLIQYYNGEERAKGNILERFSAQQFPDLHSELNLSSLELGDSALYFCASSVAPSGGPASTDTQYFGPGTRLTVL.

The rearrangement joins TRBV10-3 to TRBJ1-4; a possible D gene is TRBD1 (6 bases). The germline CDR1 and CDR2 sequences are ENHRY and SYGVKD. Trimming took off 10 bases at V and 3 bases at J, with 21 bases between the two ends. CDR3 size: 16 residues. The CDR3, as DNA: TGTGCCACCACGGCAGGAAGGGGGGGCGCTAATGAAAAACTGTTTTTT. The encoded protein is CATTAGRGGANEKLFF.

The CDR3 bases are TGTGCCATCAGGGGGGACAGTGAAAAACTGTTTTTT. Amino acid sequence: CAIRGDSEKLFF. This chain connects TRBV10-3 to TRBJ1-4; 7 bases match TRBD1. The CDR3 is made up of 12 amino acids. Germline V gene sequence: CDR1 ENHRY, CDR2 SYGVKD. Trimming took 6 bases from V and 7 from J; bases not matched to a gene: 2.

This rearrangement joins TRBV7-2 to TRBJ1-1, with D possibly being TRBD1 (5 bases). This CDR3 has 13 amino acids. The germline V and J ends were trimmed by 2 bases and 7 bases, with 11 bases remaining between them. CDR1 is SGHTA and CDR2 is FQGNSA in the germline V gene. Here the CDR3 DNA reads TGTGCCAGCAGCTTATCAGGGATTGTTGAAGCTTTCTTT. It specifies CASSLSGIVEAFF.

The chain joins TRBV6-5 to TRBJ2-7, with 7 nucleotides matching TRBD1. Germline lookup yields CDR1 MNHEY and CDR2 SVGAGI. The CDR3 contains 14 residues. The V gene end was trimmed by 5 bases and the J gene end by 3 bases; junction bases not matched to a gene: 7. The CDR3 loop reads CASSIGQVSYEQYF. The CDR3 coding sequence is TGTGCCAGCAGTATAGGACAGGTCAGCTACGAGCAGTACTTC.